Below are 30 T cell receptor beta chains sequenced from a single sample in a study of human T cells and chemical hapten exposure. Time point in this sample: healthy volunteer bleed at 2 weeks. Unfractionated whole blood was the source from which total RNA was extracted. TCRdb redid the calling of the RACE reads with MiXCR, one entry per CDR3 protein. The table shows 45,000 or so distinct CDR3 sequences, with nearly 4.5% occurring only once. The sequenced sample was whole blood. The receptors come from a human donor in good health. Some clones in this sample may be carry-over from other donors' samples.

This clonotype was picked up many times. This rearrangement joins TRBV4-1 to TRBJ2-3; D might be TRBD2 (6 bases). V was pared by 5 bases and J by 6 bases, with 24 bases between. The CDR3 has 17 amino acids. Germline lookup yields CDR1 MGHRA and CDR2 YSYEKL. Here the CDR3 reads CASSSQRGRPSVDTQYF. The DNA of the CDR3 is TGCGCCAGCAGCTCGCAAAGGGGCAGACCTAGCGTGGATACGCAGTATTTT.

This clonotype was counted many times. The chain recombines TRBV7-3 with TRBJ2-7, with D perhaps TRBD1 (6 bases). Trimming cost V 4 bases and J 7 bases, with 14 bases left between them. Germline loops: CDR1 SGHTA, CDR2 FQGTGA. The length of the CDR3 is 13 residues. Here the CDR3 reads CASSSAGVDEQYF. CDR3 nucleotides: TGTGCCAGCAGCTCGGCAGGGGTGGATGAGCAGTACTTC.

Many counts were recorded for this clonotype. This sequence joins TRBV12-3 or TRBV12-4 and TRBJ1-6; a possible D gene is TRBD1 (5 bases). The CDR3 extends over 15 amino acids. Trimming pared 6 bases from V and 10 bases from J, leaving 19 bases between. This CDR3 is CASSPSGRGFSPLHF. CDR3 coding DNA: TGTGCCAGCAGCCCATCGGGGAGGGGTTTCTCACCCCTCCACTTT.

There are many counts of this clonotype. The rearrangement joins TRBV5-1 to TRBJ2-7, with TRBD2 matching 7 bases. The CDR3 runs to 12 residues. V lost 5 bases, J lost 3 bases, and 2 bases stayed unmatched. Germline values: CDR1 SGHRS, CDR2 YFSETQ. CDR3 sequence (DNA): TGCGCCAGCAGGGGGGGGAACTACGAGCAGTACTTC. Translated, it gives CASRGGNYEQYF.

The chain carries TRBV15 and TRBJ2-3, with D perhaps matching TRBD2 (5 bases). With 5 bases removed from V and 3 bases from J, the gap between germline ends came to 9 bases. The CDR3 extends over 13 amino acids. Germline assignment: CDR1 LNHNV and CDR2 YYDKDF (reference sequence). The CDR3 sequence is CATSEGVTDTQYF. The CDR3, as DNA: TGTGCCACCAGCGAGGGAGTGACAGATACGCAGTATTTT.

Ten or more counts support this clonotype. V usage is TRBV28 and J usage is TRBJ1-5; D might be TRBD1 (5 bases). The CDR3 totals 13 residues. The germline V gene encodes CDR1 MDHEN and CDR2 SYDVKM. This chain's CDR3 is CVSRGAVSQPQHF. The CDR3 bases are TGTGTGTCAAGAGGGGCAGTTAGCCAGCCCCAGCATTTT.

V is TRBV20-1 and J is TRBJ2-7; D may be TRBD2 (5 bases). The V gene lost 2 bases and the J gene lost 7 bases, with 21 bases spanning the gap. There are 15 residues in the CDR3. The V gene's germline CDR1 is DFQATT and CDR2 SNEGSKA (reference sequence). CDR3 amino acids: CSARPVTSGRGEQYF. The DNA of the CDR3 is TGCAGTGCTAGACCCGTCACTAGTGGGAGAGGGGAGCAGTACTTC.

A few counts support this clonotype. The chain uses TRBV3-1 and TRBJ1-2, with D maybe TRBD1 (6 bases). This CDR3 is 16 amino acids long. V was clipped by 1 base and J by 7 bases, with 19 bases between them. Germline CDR1 is LGHDT and CDR2 is YNNKEL (reference sequence). CDR3 DNA: TGTGCCAGCAGCCAAGTGGGAGGGGGGCGTTCGATTGGCTACACCTTC. Protein sequence: CASSQVGGGRSIGYTF.

At least ten counts were recorded for this clonotype. The chain joins TRBV9 to TRBJ2-7; 9 nucleotides match TRBD2. Germline V gene data show CDR1 as SGDLS and CDR2 as YYNGEE. The CDR3 is made up of 15 amino acids. Losses at the gene ends were 0 bases for V and 7 bases for J; bases not matched to a gene: 8. CDR3 protein: CASSVDAGGQREQYF. The DNA for the CDR3 is TGTGCCAGCAGCGTAGATGCGGGAGGGCAAAGGGAGCAGTACTTC.

In this sample, this clonotype turned up a few times. The chain employs TRBV5-8 and TRBJ2-3, with D possibly being TRBD2 (6 bases). The CDR3 loop spans 17 amino acids. The ends were cut back, 0 bases at V and 2 bases at J, with 16 bases in the middle. Germline CDR1 reads SGHTS; CDR2 reads YDEGEE. The CDR3 loop reads CASSLVGPGTSTDTQYF. The CDR3 DNA is TGTGCCAGCAGCTTGGTGGGGCCTGGGACTTCCACAGATACGCAGTATTTT.

This clonotype came up a few times. The rearrangement links TRBV5-4 to TRBJ1-4; D perhaps matches TRBD1 (5 bases). The CDR3 extends over 15 amino acids. Germline V gives CDR1 SGHNT, CDR2 YYREEE (reference sequence). V gave up 4 bases and J gave up 3 bases, with 13 bases separating them. The CDR3 coding sequence is TGTGCCAGCAGCCCGGGACGGGCGGCTAATGAAAAACTGTTTTTT. Translating it yields CASSPGRAANEKLFF. Variable domain in full (rest from reference TRBV5-4 and TRBJ1-4): ETGVTQSPTHLIKTRGQQVTLRCSSQSGHNTVSWYQQALGQGPQFIFQYYREEENGRGNFPPRFSGLQFPNYSSELNVNALELDDSALYLCASSPGRAANEKLFFGSGTQLSVL.

V is TRBV7-9 and J is TRBJ2-5, with unresolved D. Trimming shortened V by 4 bases and J by 9 bases, and 12 bases separated the two germline ends. CDR1 is SEHNR and CDR2 is FQNEAQ in the germline V gene (reference sequence). The CDR3 covers 12 residues. In DNA form, the CDR3 reads TGTGCCAGCAGCTGGGAAGGACGAGCCCAGTACTTC. Translation gives CASSWEGRAQYF.

This clonotype was recorded a few times. The chain is built from TRBV24-1 and TRBJ2-3, with D maybe TRBD2 (6 bases). Trimming stripped 8 bases from V and 3 bases from J, with 8 bases between. The CDR3 consists of 12 residues. Looked up from germline, CDR1 is KGHDR and CDR2 is SFDVKD. CDR3 protein: CATNGGTDTQYF. The CDR3 bases are TGTGCCACCAATGGGGGGACAGATACGCAGTATTTT.

This clonotype was picked up many times. The genes are TRBV4-1 and TRBJ2-5; 9 positions match TRBD1. The V gene's germline CDR1 is MGHRA and CDR2 YSYEKL. J gave up 5 bases and V 4 bases, and 17 bases lay outside the gene matches. This CDR3 is built from 18 residues. The CDR3 DNA follows: TGCGCCAGCAGCCCCCCACCTCACGAGACAGGGGGTAGGGAGACCCAGTACTTC. It is translated as CASSPPPHETGGRETQYF.

The table lists this clonotype with many counts. The chain joins TRBV29-1 to TRBJ1-1; D ambiguous. The length of the CDR3 is 12 residues. CDR1 SQVTM and CDR2 ANQGSEA come from the germline V gene. V lost 7 bases, J lost 2 bases, and 11 bases lay in between. This chain's CDR3 is CSAVGVNTEAFF. In DNA form, the CDR3 reads TGCAGCGCTGTGGGTGTTAACACTGAAGCTTTCTTT.

This clonotype appeared many times. This CDR3 is CASSQALGQFDEQYF. CDR3 bases: TGTGCCAGCAGCCAAGCTCTGGGACAATTTGACGAGCAGTACTTC. The chain couples TRBV3-1 to TRBJ2-7; tentatively, D is TRBD1 (6 bases). V lost 1 base and J 5 bases, leaving 15 bases between the germline ends. The CDR3 sequence is 15 residues long. The V gene's germline CDR1 is LGHDT and CDR2 YNNKEL (reference sequence).

This clonotype came up a few times. This chain joins TRBV28 and TRBJ2-1; either TRBD1 or TRBD2 may supply D (6 bases each). Germline CDR1 is MDHEN and CDR2 is SYDVKM. The CDR3 spans 13 residues. Deletions cut 2 bases from V and 14 bases from J, with 16 bases between. The CDR3 DNA reads as TGTGCCAGCAGTTTAGGGGACACCTCGGGGGAGTTCTTC. This sequence encodes CASSLGDTSGEFF.

This clonotype was picked up a small number of times. The rearrangement uses TRBV7-9 and TRBJ2-7; no reliable D call. The germline V and J ends were trimmed by 0 bases and 1 base, with 22 bases remaining between them. The CDR3 loop spans 19 amino acids. The germline V gene has CDR1 SEHNR and CDR2 FQNEAQ (reference sequence). As DNA, the CDR3 is TGTGCCAGCAGCTTAGCGCCGCTGCCTCGCCGCGACTTATCCTACGAGCAGTACTTC. It translates to CASSLAPLPRRDLSYEQYF. Full variable domain (missing parts from reference TRBV7-9 and TRBJ2-7): DTGVSQNPRHKITKRGQNVTFRCDPISEHNRLYWYRQTLGQGPEFLTYFQNEAQLEKSRLLSDRFSAERPKGSFSTLEIQRTEQGDSAMYLCASSLAPLPRRDLSYEQYFGPGTRLTVT.

This clonotype appeared many times. The chain recombines TRBV5-1 with TRBJ2-1; perhaps D is TRBD1 or TRBD2 (7 bases each). Looked up from germline, CDR1 is SGHRS and CDR2 is YFSETQ. CDR3 size: 14 residues. V lost 3 bases and J 9 bases, leaving 16 bases between the germline ends. CDR3 loop: CASSSGGVFAEQFF. The CDR3 nucleotides read TGCGCCAGCAGCTCAGGGGGGGTTTTCGCTGAGCAGTTCTTC.

This clonotype showed up many times. The V gene is TRBV5-1, the J gene TRBJ2-5; tentatively, D is TRBD1 or TRBD2 (5 bases each). This CDR3 spans 14 amino acids. Trimming took off 2 bases at V and 1 base at J, with 9 bases between the two ends. Germline V gives CDR1 SGHRS, CDR2 YFSETQ. The CDR3 coding sequence is TGCGCCAGCAGCTTCGAGGGACCCCAAGAGACCCAGTACTTC. This encodes CASSFEGPQETQYF.

Comments on this clonotype: A read error is possible here, since a much larger clone lies one base away. The chain carries TRBV27 and TRBJ2-5; a weak D match, TRBD1 (5 bases). This CDR3 comprises 15 residues. Trimming removed 0 bases at V and 5 bases at J, with 13 bases between. Per the germline V gene, CDR1 is MNHEY and CDR2 is SMNVEV (reference sequence). The CDR3 protein is CASSLSGAGRETQYF. The CDR3 DNA follows: TGTGCCAGCAGTTTATCTGGGGCAGGGCGCGAGACCCAGTACTTC.

This clonotype was seen a few times. This chain links TRBV29-1 with TRBJ2-7; weak D call: TRBD1 (5 bases). Germline V gene lookup returns CDR1 SQVTM and CDR2 ANQGSEA. This CDR3 region has 11 residues. V lost 6 bases and J 3 bases, leaving 9 bases between the germline ends. Here the CDR3 reads CSVADSYEQYF. In DNA, the CDR3 is TGCAGCGTCGCCGACAGCTACGAGCAGTACTTC.

The chain carries TRBV2 and TRBJ1-4; D remains unclear. This CDR3 region has 15 residues. V lost 4 bases and J lost 2, with 11 bases in between. In germline, CDR1 is SNHLY, CDR2 FYNNEI. CDR3 coding DNA: TGTGCCAGCAGTGTTACCTGGACTACTAATGAAAAACTGTTTTTT. Encoded protein: CASSVTWTTNEKLFF.

This clonotype was seen a few times. The CDR3 nucleotides read TGCGCCAGCAGCCGATTGGTTGCGCACCAAGAGACCCAGTACTTC. Translation: CASSRLVAHQETQYF. V usage is TRBV4-1 and J usage is TRBJ2-5, with D unresolved. The CDR3 consists of 15 residues. Germline V gives CDR1 MGHRA, CDR2 YSYEKL. V dropped 4 bases and J dropped 0 bases, with 12 bases sitting between them.

Only a few counts were recorded for this clonotype. The rearrangement uses TRBV5-4 and TRBJ2-5, with a weak D call TRBD2 (6 bases). V was clipped by 1 base and J by 5 bases, with 9 bases between them. CDR1 SGHNT and CDR2 YYREEE come from the germline V gene (reference sequence). The CDR3 is 13 amino acids. DNA for the CDR3: TGTGCCAGCAGCTTGCGCCTAGCGGAGACCCAGTACTTC. Amino acid sequence: CASSLRLAETQYF.

This clonotype was seen at least ten times. This chain uses TRBV12-3 or TRBV12-4 with TRBJ2-3; the match to TRBD2 covers 8 bases. There are 16 residues in the CDR3. Trimming took 0 bases from V and 0 from J; bases not matched to a gene: 2. The CDR3 DNA follows: TGTGCCAGCAGTTTAGCACTAGCGGTTAGCACAGATACGCAGTATTTT. Amino acids: CASSLALAVSTDTQYF.

This clonotype was seen a few times. The chain's CDR3 is CASSQTGHNEKLFF. CDR3 DNA sequence: TGCGCCAGCAGTCAAACAGGCCACAATGAAAAACTGTTTTTT. The chain recombines TRBV23-1 with TRBJ1-4; D may be TRBD1 (5 bases). TRBV23-1 is an ORF for which the function is uncertain. The CDR3 sequence is 14 residues long. Trimming stripped 2 bases from V and 5 bases from J, with 9 bases between.

This chain uses TRBV10-3 with TRBJ1-1; maybe TRBD1 (5 bases). CDR1 and CDR2 from the germline V gene are ENHRY and SYGVKD. The CDR3 length is 14 residues. Trimming left V 6 bases short and J 0 bases short, with 11 bases between. CDR3 DNA sequence: TGTGCCATCAGGCCGGACATCTTGAACACTGAAGCTTTCTTT. This sequence encodes CAIRPDILNTEAFF.

This clonotype came up many times. The chain joins TRBV29-1 to TRBJ1-1; no reliable D call. This CDR3 spans 11 amino acids. V was shortened by 4 bases and J by 6 bases, with 9 bases between the two germline ends. Germline V gene lookup returns CDR1 SQVTM and CDR2 ANQGSEA. The CDR3 protein is CSVGRGAEAFF. CDR3 in DNA: TGCAGCGTTGGCCGTGGTGCTGAAGCTTTCTTT.

The chain is built from TRBV14 and TRBJ2-1, with D maybe TRBD2 (5 bases). V lost 3 bases to trimming and J lost 8 bases, with 11 bases between them. The CDR3 length is 13 residues. Germline V gene lookup returns CDR1 SGHDN and CDR2 FVKESK. The CDR3 here is CASSHWTPHEQFF. CDR3 DNA: TGTGCCAGCAGCCACTGGACTCCCCATGAGCAGTTCTTC.